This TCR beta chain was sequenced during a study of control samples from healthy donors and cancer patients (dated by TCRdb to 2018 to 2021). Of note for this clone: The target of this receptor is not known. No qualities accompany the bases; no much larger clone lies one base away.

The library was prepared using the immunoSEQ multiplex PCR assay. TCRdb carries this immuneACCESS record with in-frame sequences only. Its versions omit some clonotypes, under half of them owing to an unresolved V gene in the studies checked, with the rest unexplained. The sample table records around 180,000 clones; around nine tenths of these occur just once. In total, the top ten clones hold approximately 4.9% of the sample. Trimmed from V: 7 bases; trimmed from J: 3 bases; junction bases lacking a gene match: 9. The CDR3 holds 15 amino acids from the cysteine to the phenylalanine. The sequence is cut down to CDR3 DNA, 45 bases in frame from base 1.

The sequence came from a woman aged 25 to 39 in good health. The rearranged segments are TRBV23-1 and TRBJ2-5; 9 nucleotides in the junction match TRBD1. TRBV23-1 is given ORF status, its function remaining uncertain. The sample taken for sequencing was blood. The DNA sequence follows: TGCGCCAGCACCCCCCCGGACAGGGGCGAAGAGACCCAGTACTTC. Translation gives CASTPPDRGEETQYF.